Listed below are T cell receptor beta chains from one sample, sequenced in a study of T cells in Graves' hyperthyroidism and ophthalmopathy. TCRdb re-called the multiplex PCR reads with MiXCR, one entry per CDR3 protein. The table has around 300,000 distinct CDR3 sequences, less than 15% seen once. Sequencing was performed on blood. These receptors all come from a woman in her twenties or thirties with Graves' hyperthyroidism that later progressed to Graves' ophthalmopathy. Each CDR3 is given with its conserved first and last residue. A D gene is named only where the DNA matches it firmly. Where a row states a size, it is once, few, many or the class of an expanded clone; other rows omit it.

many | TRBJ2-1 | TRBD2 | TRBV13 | CASSRTSGRYNEQFF | TGTGCCAGCAGCCGGACTAGCGGGAGATACAATGAGCAGTTCTTC
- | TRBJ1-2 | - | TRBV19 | CASSVGLATGWYGYTF | TGTGCCAGTAGTGTTGGCCTAGCAACAGGGTGGTATGGCTACACCTTC
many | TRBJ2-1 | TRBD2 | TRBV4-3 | CASSQAGGSTYNEQFF | TGCGCCAGCAGCCAAGCGGGCGGGAGTACCTACAATGAGCAGTTCTTC
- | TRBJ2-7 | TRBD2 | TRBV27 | CASSPQQYPVPGGWEQYF | TGTGCCAGCAGTCCTCAGCAGTATCCCGTCCCGGGGGGGTGGGAGCAGTACTTC
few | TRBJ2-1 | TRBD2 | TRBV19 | CASSMGGAFGEQFF | TGTGCCAGTAGTATGGGAGGGGCCTTCGGTGAGCAGTTCTTC
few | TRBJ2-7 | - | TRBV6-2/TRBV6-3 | CASSYGLPQEQYF | TGTGCCAGCAGTTACGGGCTCCCTCAGGAGCAGTACTTC
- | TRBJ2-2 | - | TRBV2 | CASKVGLNTGELFF | TGTGCCAGCAAAGTGGGACTCAACACCGGGGAGCTGTTTTTT
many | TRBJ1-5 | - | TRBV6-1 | CASINSDYSNQPQHF | TGTGCCAGCATTAATTCGGATTATAGCAATCAGCCCCAGCATTTT
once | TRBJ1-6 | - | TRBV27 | CASSLTSSPLHF | TGTGCCAGCAGTTTAACGAGTTCACCCCTCCACTTT
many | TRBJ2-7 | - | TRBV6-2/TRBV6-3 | CASSYVGRSYEQYF | TGTGCCAGCAGTTACGTGGGTCGCTCCTACGAGCAGTACTTC
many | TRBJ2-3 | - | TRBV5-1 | CASSYREITDTQYF | TGCGCCAGCAGCTATCGGGAAATAACAGATACGCAGTATTTT
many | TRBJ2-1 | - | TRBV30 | CAWSSLASNEQFF | TGTGCCTGGAGTTCCCTAGCTAGCAATGAGCAGTTCTTC
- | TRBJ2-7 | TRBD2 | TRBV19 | CASRPSGRAYYEQYF | TGTGCCAGTAGGCCTTCGGGGAGGGCCTATTACGAGCAGTACTTC
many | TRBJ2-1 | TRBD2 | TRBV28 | CASSPSGGGGPAYNEQFF | TGTGCCAGCAGTCCCTCCGGTGGGGGAGGGCCGGCCTACAATGAGCAGTTCTTC
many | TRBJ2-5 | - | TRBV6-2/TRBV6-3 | CASRPSGVETQYF | TGTGCCAGCAGACCCTCGGGAGTTGAGACCCAGTACTTC
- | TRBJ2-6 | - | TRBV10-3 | CAISEFWSGANVLTF | TGTGCCATCAGTGAGTTTTGGTCAGGGGCCAACGTCCTGACTTTC
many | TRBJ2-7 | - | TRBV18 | CASSPTRERAEQYF | TGTGCCAGCTCACCGACACGGGAGCGGGCCGAGCAGTACTTC
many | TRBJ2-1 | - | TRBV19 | CASSIGRRSSSYNEQFF | TGTGCCAGTAGTATAGGGCGACGATCCAGCTCCTACAATGAGCAGTTCTTC
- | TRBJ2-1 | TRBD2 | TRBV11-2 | CASSLGFGGAYNEQFF | TGTGCCAGCAGCTTAGGGTTTGGGGGGGCCTACAATGAGCAGTTCTTC
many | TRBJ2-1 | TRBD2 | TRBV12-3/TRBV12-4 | CASSPPSSGGWDEQFF | TGTGCCAGCAGCCCCCCCTCTAGCGGGGGCTGGGATGAGCAGTTCTTC
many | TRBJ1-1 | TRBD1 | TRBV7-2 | CASSRGQILIMNTEAFF | TGTGCCAGCAGCCGGGGACAGATTCTAATCATGAACACTGAAGCTTTCTTT
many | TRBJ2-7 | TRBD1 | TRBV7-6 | CASSNRAPGGEQYF | TGTGCCAGCAGCAACCGGGCCCCAGGGGGCGAGCAGTACTTC
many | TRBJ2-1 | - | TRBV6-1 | CASSPSGYGYNEQFF | TGTGCCAGCAGTCCAAGCGGATACGGATACAATGAGCAGTTCTTC
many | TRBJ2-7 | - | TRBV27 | CASSPQTIFYEQYF | TGTGCCAGCAGCCCTCAGACCATATTCTACGAGCAGTACTTC
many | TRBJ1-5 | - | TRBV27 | CASRKGPWGDSNQPQHF | TGTGCCAGCAGGAAGGGGCCGTGGGGTGATAGCAATCAGCCCCAGCATTTT
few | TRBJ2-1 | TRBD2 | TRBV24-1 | CATSDSAGNNEQFF | TGTGCCACCAGTGATTCAGCGGGAAACAATGAGCAGTTCTTC
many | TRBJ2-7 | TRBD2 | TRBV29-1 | CSATETSGSNEQYF | TGCAGCGCTACCGAGACTAGCGGGAGCAACGAGCAGTACTTC
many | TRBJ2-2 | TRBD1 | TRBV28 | CASLIGGTGDTGELFF | TGTGCCAGCCTGATAGGGGGGACAGGGGACACCGGGGAGCTGTTTTTT
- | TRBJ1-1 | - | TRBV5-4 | CASSPGSLGGGAFF | TGTGCCAGCAGCCCAGGGAGCTTGGGGGGGGGAGCTTTCTTT
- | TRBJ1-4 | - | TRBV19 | CASRPQPTNEKLFF | TGTGCCAGTAGACCACAGCCAACTAATGAAAAACTGTTTTTT
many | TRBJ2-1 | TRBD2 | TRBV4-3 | CASSQLAGGPPYNEQFF | TGCGCCAGCAGCCAGTTAGCGGGAGGTCCTCCCTACAATGAGCAGTTCTTC
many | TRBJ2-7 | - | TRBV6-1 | CASSPRASETSYEQYF | TGTGCCAGCAGTCCTCGAGCTAGCGAAACCTCCTACGAGCAGTACTTC
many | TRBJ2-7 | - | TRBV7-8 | CASSLGLAVYEQYF | TGTGCCAGCAGCTTAGGTCTGGCGGTCTACGAGCAGTACTTC
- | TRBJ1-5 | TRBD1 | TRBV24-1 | CATSAGQGGNQPQHF | TGTGCCACCAGTGCGGGACAGGGGGGTAATCAGCCCCAGCATTTT
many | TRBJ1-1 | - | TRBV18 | CASSRDHTRVEAFF | TGTGCCAGCTCACGGGATCACACACGAGTTGAAGCTTTCTTT
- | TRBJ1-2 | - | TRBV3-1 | CASSQVPGHGYTF | TGTGCCAGCAGCCAGGTACCGGGACATGGCTACACCTTC
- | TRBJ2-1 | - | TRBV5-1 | CASSQGLTYNEQFF | TGCGCCAGCAGCCAAGGACTGACCTACAATGAGCAGTTCTTC
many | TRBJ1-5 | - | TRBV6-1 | CASNPRGGDNSNQPQHF | TGTGCCAGCAACCCCCGGGGGGGGGACAATAGCAATCAGCCCCAGCATTTT
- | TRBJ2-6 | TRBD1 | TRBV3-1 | CASSLPGQISGANVLTF | TGTGCCAGCAGCCTCCCGGGACAGATCTCTGGGGCCAACGTCCTGACTTTC
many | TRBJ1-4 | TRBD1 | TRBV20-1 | CSATPTGSGEKLFF | TGCAGTGCTACCCCGACAGGGAGTGGTGAAAAACTGTTTTTT
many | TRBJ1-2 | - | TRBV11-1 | CASSGGDGPNYGYTF | TGTGCCAGCAGCGGGGGGGACGGACCTAACTATGGCTACACCTTC
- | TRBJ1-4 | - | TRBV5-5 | CASSFRGANEKLFF | TGTGCCAGCAGCTTTCGGGGGGCGAATGAAAAACTGTTTTTT
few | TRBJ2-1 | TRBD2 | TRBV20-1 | CSASILAGGPANEQFF | TGCAGTGCTAGTATACTAGCGGGAGGGCCCGCCAATGAGCAGTTCTTC
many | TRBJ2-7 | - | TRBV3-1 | CASSHAGNYEQYF | TGTGCCAGCAGCCATGCGGGGAACTACGAGCAGTACTTC
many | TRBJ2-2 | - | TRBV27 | CASSFLGTGELFF | TGTGCCAGCAGTTTTTTGGGAACCGGGGAGCTGTTTTTT
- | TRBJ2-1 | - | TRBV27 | CASSPPTPTEQFF | TGTGCCAGCAGTCCTCCGACTCCGACGGAGCAGTTCTTC
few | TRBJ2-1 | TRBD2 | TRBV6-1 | CASRRLAGGTEQFF | TGTGCCAGCAGAAGACTAGCGGGAGGGACTGAGCAGTTCTTC
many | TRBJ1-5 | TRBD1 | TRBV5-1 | CASSPTGPWQPQHF | TGCGCCAGCAGCCCGACAGGGCCGTGGCAGCCCCAGCATTTT
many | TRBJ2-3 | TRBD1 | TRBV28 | CASSLVQGASTDTQYF | TGTGCCAGCAGTTTGGTACAGGGGGCTAGCACAGATACGCAGTATTTT
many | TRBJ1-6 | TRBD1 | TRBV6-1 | CASSYQPGQGLHSPLHF | TGTGCCAGCAGCTATCAACCGGGACAGGGATTGCATTCACCCCTCCACTTT
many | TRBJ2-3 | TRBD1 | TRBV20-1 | CSAGQGASDTQYF | TGCAGTGCTGGACAGGGGGCCTCAGATACGCAGTATTTT
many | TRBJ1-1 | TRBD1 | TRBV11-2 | CASSPTGTGNTEAFF | TGTGCCAGCAGCCCGACCGGGACAGGGAACACTGAAGCTTTCTTT
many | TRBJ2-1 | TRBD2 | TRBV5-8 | CASSLSGREAYNEQFF | TGTGCCAGCAGCTTGTCAGGGCGGGAGGCGTACAATGAGCAGTTCTTC
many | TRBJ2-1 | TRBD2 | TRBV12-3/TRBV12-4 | CASSFSSGTYNEQFF | TGTGCCAGCAGTTTCTCTAGCGGGACCTACAATGAGCAGTTCTTC
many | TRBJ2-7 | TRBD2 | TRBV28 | CASSFRLAGYEQYF | TGTGCCAGCAGTTTCCGTCTAGCGGGCTACGAGCAGTACTTC
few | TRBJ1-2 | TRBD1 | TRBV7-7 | CASSLGTGGGYGYTF | TGTGCTAGCAGCCTCGGGACAGGGGGCGGCTATGGCTACACCTTC
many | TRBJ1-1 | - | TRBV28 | CATSSMGVEAFF | TGTGCCACAAGCTCCATGGGGGTAGAAGCTTTCTTT